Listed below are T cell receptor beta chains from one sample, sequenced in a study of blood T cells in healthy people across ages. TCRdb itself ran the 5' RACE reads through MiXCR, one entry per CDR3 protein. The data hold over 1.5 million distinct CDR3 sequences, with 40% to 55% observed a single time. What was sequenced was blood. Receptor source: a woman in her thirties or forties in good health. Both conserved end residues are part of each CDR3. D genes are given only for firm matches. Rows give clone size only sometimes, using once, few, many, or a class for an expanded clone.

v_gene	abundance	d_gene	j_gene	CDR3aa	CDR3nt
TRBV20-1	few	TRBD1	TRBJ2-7	CSAPRQGAREQYF	TGCAGTGCTCCCCGACAGGGGGCACGCGAGCAGTACTTC
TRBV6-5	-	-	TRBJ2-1	CASRSLQGRYNEQFF	TGTGCCAGCAGGTCCCTGCAGGGAAGGTACAATGAGCAGTTCTTC
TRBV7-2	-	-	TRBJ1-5	CASSLERARGQPQHF	TGTGCCAGCAGCTTAGAGAGGGCCCGCGGTCAGCCCCAGCATTTT
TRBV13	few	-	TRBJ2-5	CASSLFRRHQETQYF	TGTGCCAGCAGCTTATTCCGACGACACCAAGAGACCCAGTACTTC
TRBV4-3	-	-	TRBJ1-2	CASSQMGRSGYTF	TGCGCCAGCAGCCAAATGGGCAGGAGTGGCTACACCTTC
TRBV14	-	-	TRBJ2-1	CASSTGITEQFF	TGTGCCAGCAGCACAGGCATCACCGAGCAGTTCTTC
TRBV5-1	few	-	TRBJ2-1	CASSLGVGSGYNEQFF	TGCGCCAGCAGCTTGGGTGTCGGCTCGGGGTATAATGAGCAGTTCTTC
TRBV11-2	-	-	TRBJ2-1	CASNPLDNRAYNEQFF	TGTGCCAGCAACCCTCTCGATAACAGGGCCTACAATGAGCAGTTCTTC
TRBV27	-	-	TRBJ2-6	CASSLQGLFSGANVLTF	TGTGCCAGCAGTTTGCAGGGGCTCTTCTCTGGGGCCAACGTCCTGACTTTC
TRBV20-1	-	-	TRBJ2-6	CSASFRATGANVLTF	TGCAGTGCTAGCTTTCGGGCTACTGGGGCCAACGTCCTGACTTTC
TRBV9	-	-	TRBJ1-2	CASSPRGSETTNYGYTF	TGTGCCAGCAGCCCCAGAGGGAGCGAAACTACTAACTATGGCTACACCTTC
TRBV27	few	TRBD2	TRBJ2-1	CASSHLSGENYNEQFF	TGTGCCAGCAGTCATCTGAGCGGGGAGAACTACAATGAGCAGTTCTTC
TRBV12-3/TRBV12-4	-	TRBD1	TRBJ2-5	CASSRRQGTVQEAQYF	TGTGCCAGCAGTCGACGACAGGGGACCGTACAAGAGGCCCAGTACTTC
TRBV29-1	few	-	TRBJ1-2	CSVDRTSNYGYTF	TGCAGCGTTGATCGGACTTCTAACTATGGCTACACCTTC
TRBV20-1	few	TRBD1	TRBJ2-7	CSASPGQGSSYNEQYF	TGCAGTGCTAGCCCGGGACAGGGGAGCTCCTACAATGAGCAGTACTTC
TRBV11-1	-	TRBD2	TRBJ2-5	CASSLVAAGGNQETQYF	TGTGCCAGCAGCTTAGTAGCCGCGGGGGGGAACCAAGAGACCCAGTACTTC
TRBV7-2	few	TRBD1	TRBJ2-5	CASSLGTGVVYQETQYF	TGTGCCAGCAGCTTAGGGACAGGGGTCGTTTACCAAGAGACCCAGTACTTC
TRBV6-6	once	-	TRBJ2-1	CASSYSRQITQETQFF	TGTGCCAGCAGTTACTCCAGACAGATAACCCAAGAGACCCAGTTCTTC
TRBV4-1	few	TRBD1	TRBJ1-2	CASSQSSDRGGHYGYTF	TGCGCCAGCAGCCAAAGTTCGGACAGGGGGGGACACTATGGCTACACCTTC
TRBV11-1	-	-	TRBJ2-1	CASSFGQSSNNEQFF	TGTGCCAGCAGCTTTGGACAGAGCTCCAACAATGAGCAGTTCTTC
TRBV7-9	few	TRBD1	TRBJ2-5	CASSYGDRSSETQYF	TGTGCCAGCAGCTACGGGGACAGGAGTTCGGAGACCCAGTACTTC
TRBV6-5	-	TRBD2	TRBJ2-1	CASTPASGGVNNEQFF	TGTGCCAGCACCCCGGCTAGCGGGGGCGTCAACAATGAGCAGTTCTTC
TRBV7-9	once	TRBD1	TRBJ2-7	CVSSPTGVSYEQYF	TGTGTCAGCAGCCCAACAGGGGTATCCTACGAGCAGTACTTC
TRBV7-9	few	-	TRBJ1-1	CASSPGGISTEAFF	TGTGCCAGCAGCCCTGGCGGGATTAGCACTGAAGCTTTCTTT
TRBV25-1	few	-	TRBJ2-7	CASSDRDSGNYEQYF	TGTGCCAGCAGTGACCGGGACAGCGGGAACTACGAGCAGTACTTC
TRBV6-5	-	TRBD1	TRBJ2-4	CASSAQQGAKNIQYF	TGTGCCAGCAGCGCTCAACAGGGGGCTAAAAACATTCAGTACTTC
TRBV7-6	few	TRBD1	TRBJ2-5	CASSSGQGFETQYF	TGTGCCAGCAGCTCGGGACAGGGCTTTGAGACCCAGTACTTC
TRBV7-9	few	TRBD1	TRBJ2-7	CASSSSGTGRTYEQYF	TGTGCCAGCAGCTCCTCCGGGACAGGGAGGACCTACGAGCAGTACTTC
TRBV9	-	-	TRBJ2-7	CASSVDPGGGLRYEQYF	TGTGCCAGCAGCGTAGACCCCGGCGGGGGCCTACGGTACGAGCAGTACTTC
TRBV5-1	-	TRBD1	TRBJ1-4	CASRLAGGTNEKLFF	TGCGCCAGCAGATTGGCAGGGGGAACTAATGAAAAACTGTTTTTT
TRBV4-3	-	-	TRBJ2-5	CASSQAGQRQETQYF	TGCGCCAGCAGCCAAGCTGGCCAGCGCCAAGAGACCCAGTACTTC
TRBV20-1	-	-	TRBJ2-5	CSAKKLSGGETQYF	TGCAGTGCAAAAAAGCTTTCAGGGGGGGAGACCCAGTACTTC
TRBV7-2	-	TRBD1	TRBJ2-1	CASNLTGQFNEQFF	TGTGCCAGCAACTTAACGGGACAGTTCAATGAGCAGTTCTTC
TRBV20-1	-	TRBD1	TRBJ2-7	CSSRGGLGQGLYEQYF	TGCAGCTCTCGAGGGGGTCTGGGACAGGGACTTTACGAGCAGTACTTC
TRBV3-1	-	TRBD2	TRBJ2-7	CASSQGAWSSGTEQYF	TGTGCCAGCAGCCAAGGTGCATGGTCTAGCGGGACCGAGCAGTACTTC
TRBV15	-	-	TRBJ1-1	CATSRGGLVTEAFF	TGTGCCACCAGCAGAGGTGGGTTGGTCACTGAAGCTTTCTTT
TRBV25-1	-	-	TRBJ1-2	CAGSELGQGYGYTF	TGTGCCGGCAGTGAATTAGGCCAGGGCTATGGCTACACCTTC
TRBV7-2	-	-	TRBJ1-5	CASSGQPYSNQPQHF	TGTGCCAGCAGCGGACAGCCCTATAGCAATCAGCCCCAGCATTTT
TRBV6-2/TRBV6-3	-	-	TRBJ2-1	CATNDGSSYNEQFF	TGTGCCACCAACGACGGATCCTCCTACAATGAGCAGTTCTTC
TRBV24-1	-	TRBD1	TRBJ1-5	CATSDSGTGTFSNQPQHF	TGTGCCACCAGTGATTCTGGGACAGGGACATTTAGCAATCAGCCCCAGCATTTT
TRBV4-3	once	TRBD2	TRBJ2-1	CASSQGMRLAGVPPYITYNEQFF	TGCGCCAGCAGCCAAGGGATGAGACTAGCGGGGGTTCCACCTTATATCACCTACAATGAGCAGTTCTTC
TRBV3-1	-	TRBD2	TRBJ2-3	CASTRLAGENTDTQYF	TGTGCCAGCACAAGACTAGCGGGGGAGAACACAGATACGCAGTATTTT
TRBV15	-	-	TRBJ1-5	CATSRDPGGGQPQHF	TGTGCCACCAGCAGAGATCCGGGGGGCGGTCAGCCCCAGCATTTT
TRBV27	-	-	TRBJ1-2	CASSGSSASYGYTF	TGTGCCAGCAGCGGGAGTTCCGCTTCCTATGGCTACACCTTC
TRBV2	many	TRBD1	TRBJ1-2	CASRQGANYGYTF	TGTGCCAGCAGGCAGGGGGCTAACTATGGCTACACCTTC
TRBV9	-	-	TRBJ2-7	CASSVGGDRPRNEQYF	TGTGCCAGCAGCGTAGGGGGAGACAGGCCCAGGAACGAGCAGTACTTC
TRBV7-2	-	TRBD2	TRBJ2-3	CASSLEGGLAGATQYF	TGTGCCAGCAGCTTAGAAGGGGGGCTAGCGGGGGCGACGCAGTATTTT
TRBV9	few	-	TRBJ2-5	CASSVEGGPETQYF	TGTGCCAGCAGCGTAGAGGGGGGTCCGGAGACCCAGTACTTC
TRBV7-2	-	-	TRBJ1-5	CASSPRTESQPQHF	TGTGCCAGCAGCCCTAGGACAGAATCTCAGCCCCAGCATTTT
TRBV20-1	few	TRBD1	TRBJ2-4	CSAGDRLAKNIQYF	TGCAGTGCTGGGGACAGGTTAGCCAAAAACATTCAGTACTTC
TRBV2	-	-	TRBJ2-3	CAGSVNGAPTDTQYF	TGTGCCGGCTCCGTTAATGGGGCCCCCACAGATACGCAGTATTTT
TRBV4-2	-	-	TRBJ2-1	CASSPGIAAANEQFF	TGTGCCAGCAGCCCCGGCATAGCGGCTGCCAATGAGCAGTTCTTC
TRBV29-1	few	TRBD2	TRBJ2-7	CSVEFLTTSGSYEQYF	TGCAGCGTTGAATTTTTGACGACTAGCGGGTCCTACGAGCAGTACTTC
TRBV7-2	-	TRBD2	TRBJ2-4	CASSLEPGGGNIQYF	TGTGCCAGCAGTTTAGAACCGGGGGGAGGGAACATTCAGTACTTC